The rows below give T cell receptor beta chains drawn from one sample of a study of shared clonotypes between healthy human individuals. Measured with immunoSEQ multiplex PCR; TCRdb has only the in-frame clones, and not every one. The sample records a few million clones, more than 90% being singletons. The sequencing sample was made of naive CD4+ T cells sorted from blood. All receptors come from a man aged 18 to 29 in good health. CDR3s include the opening cysteine and the closing phenylalanine or tryptophan. D genes are given only for firm matches. The listing skips clone size in some rows; elsewhere it reads once, few, many or a size class.

D: NA
V: TRBV18
J: TRBJ1-2
size: NA
CDR3: CASSPGSVYGYTF
DNA: TGTGCCAGCTCACCAGGTTCAGTCTATGGCTACACCTTC

D: NA
V: TRBV6-5
J: TRBJ2-1
size: NA
CDR3: CASSRGMDSGDEQFF
DNA: TGTGCCAGCAGTAGGGGGATGGACAGCGGGGATGAGCAGTTCTTC

D: NA
V: TRBV28
J: TRBJ2-7
size: NA
CDR3: CASSLVGPTYEQYF
DNA: TGTGCCAGCAGTTTGGTGGGGCCCACCTACGAGCAGTACTTC

D: TRBD2
V: TRBV7-2
J: TRBJ2-1
size: once
CDR3: CASSIGTSGSSEQFF
DNA: TGTGCCAGCAGCATCGGGACTAGCGGGAGCAGTGAGCAGTTCTTC

D: NA
V: TRBV10-3
J: TRBJ2-3
size: NA
CDR3: CATRGPTDTQYF
DNA: TGTGCCACCAGGGGTCCCACAGATACGCAGTATTTT

D: NA
V: TRBV7-3
J: TRBJ1-2
size: NA
CDR3: CASSIDGYGYTF
DNA: TGTGCCAGCAGTATTGACGGCTATGGCTACACCTTC

D: TRBD1
V: TRBV5-5
J: TRBJ2-7
size: NA
CDR3: CASSLGGTGAWDEQYF
DNA: TGTGCCAGCAGCTTAGGCGGGACAGGGGCTTGGGACGAGCAGTACTTC

D: NA
V: TRBV11-2
J: TRBJ2-1
size: NA
CDR3: CASSSNQGYNEQFF
DNA: TGTGCCAGCAGTTCCAATCAGGGCTACAATGAGCAGTTCTTC

D: TRBD2
V: TRBV11-2
J: TRBJ2-7
size: NA
CDR3: CASSLGGATYEQYF
DNA: TGTGCCAGCAGCCTCGGGGGGGCGACCTACGAGCAGTACTTC

D: TRBD1
V: TRBV28
J: TRBJ2-5
size: NA
CDR3: CASSLYRTGMGQETQYF
DNA: TGTGCCAGCAGTCTATACCGGACAGGGATGGGGCAAGAGACCCAGTACTTC

D: NA
V: TRBV19
J: TRBJ2-5
size: NA
CDR3: CASSSSGQETQYF
DNA: TGTGCCAGTAGTAGTTCTGGGCAAGAGACCCAGTACTTC

D: NA
V: TRBV19
J: TRBJ1-5
size: NA
CDR3: CASSMGRDGNQPQHF
DNA: TGTGCCAGTAGTATGGGAAGGGATGGCAATCAGCCCCAGCATTTT

D: TRBD1
V: TRBV5-1
J: TRBJ1-1
size: NA
CDR3: CASSSDRGRTEAFF
DNA: TGCGCCAGCAGCTCCGACAGGGGGCGGACTGAAGCTTTCTTT

D: NA
V: TRBV2
J: TRBJ2-5
size: NA
CDR3: CASSETRANRGETQYF
DNA: TGTGCCAGCAGTGAAACCCGAGCGAATAGGGGAGAGACCCAGTACTTC

D: NA
V: TRBV18
J: TRBJ1-1
size: NA
CDR3: CASSPSGGVRTEAFF
DNA: TGTGCCAGCTCACCCTCTGGAGGGGTTAGGACTGAAGCTTTCTTT

D: NA
V: TRBV5-1
J: TRBJ1-1
size: NA
CDR3: CASSQGNSEAFF
DNA: TGCGCCAGCAGCCAGGGGAATTCTGAAGCTTTCTTT